The 19 T cell receptor beta chains below come from one sample, sequenced in a study of cytomegalovirus exposure and HLA in healthy donors. Primers included in the PCR were 60 Vbeta and 13 Jbeta primers. Some clones are missing from TCRdb's copy, which holds only in-frame ones; the method was immunoSEQ multiplex PCR. The sample includes roughly 100,000 clones, around 65% of them seen just once. The sequenced material came from PBMCs. Receptor source: a woman aged 45-65 years in good health and CMV-seronegative.

V and J are TRBV28 and TRBJ2-7, with D possibly matching TRBD2 (6 bases). This CDR3 spans 13 amino acids. Germline V gene lookup returns CDR1 MDHEN and CDR2 SYDVKM. Trimming cost V 2 bases and J 6 bases, with 11 bases left between them. This CDR3 is CASSLTSRGEQYF. The CDR3 bases are TGTGCCAGCAGTTTAACTAGCCGGGGCGAGCAGTACTTC.

The chain uses TRBV6-5 and TRBJ1-2, with D hard to call. CDR3 length equals 11 residues. Deletions cut 6 bases from V and 6 bases from J, with 8 bases between. From germline, CDR1 is MNHEY and CDR2 SVGAGI. CDR3 in DNA: TGTGCCAGCAGGGACGGGGATGGCTACACCTTC. Its translation is CASRDGDGYTF.

This clone was observed a few times. Here the CDR3 reads CASSLGTGNNNQPQHF. As DNA, the CDR3 is TGTGCCAGCAGCTTGGGGACAGGGAACAACAATCAGCCCCAGCATTTT. The rearrangement joins TRBV5-8 to TRBJ1-5; 8 nucleotides match TRBD1. Looked up from germline, CDR1 is SGHTS and CDR2 is YDEGEE. This CDR3 has 16 residues. The V gene end was trimmed by 0 bases and the J gene end by 3 bases; junction bases not matched to a gene: 5.

This clone was detected only a few times. V usage is TRBV12-5 and J usage is TRBJ2-7; no definite D call. The CDR3 spans 12 residues. Germline V lookup: CDR1 LGHNT, CDR2 FRNRAP. Trimming left V 4 bases short and J 3 bases short, with 7 bases between. CDR3 protein: CASGSLVYEQYF. In DNA, the CDR3 is TGTGCTAGTGGTTCTTTAGTCTACGAGCAGTACTTC. Complete variable domain (other parts from reference TRBV12-5 and TRBJ2-7): DARVTQTPRHKVTEMGQEVTMRCQPILGHNTVFWYRQTMMQGLELLAYFRNRAPLDDSGMPKDRFSAEMPDATLATLKIQPSEPRDSAVYFCASGSLVYEQYFGPGTRLTVT.

This chain links TRBV6-1 with TRBJ2-5; 10 bases map to TRBD2. There are 15 residues in the CDR3. CDR1 is MNHNS and CDR2 is SASEGT in the germline V gene. The V and J ends lost 1 base and 5 bases, in that order; junction bases with no gene match: 4. In DNA form, the CDR3 reads TGTGCCAGCAGTGAAGGAGCGGGGGGGCCGGAGACCCAGTACTTC. Translating it yields CASSEGAGGPETQYF.

This clone showed up just a few times. This rearrangement joins TRBV11-2 to TRBJ1-1, with unresolved D. Trimming removed 4 bases at V and 2 bases at J, with 11 bases between. This CDR3 comprises 14 residues. CDR1 and CDR2 (germline): SGHAT, FQNNGV. The CDR3 bases are TGTGCCAGCAGCTCGACTTCGATTAACACTGAAGCTTTCTTT. Protein sequence: CASSSTSINTEAFF.

This clone was observed a few times. The genes are TRBV21-1 and TRBJ2-7; TRBD1 is the table's D call and was not checked against the DNA. TRBV21-1 is annotated as a pseudogene. This CDR3 contains 19 residues. The CDR3 protein is CASSKGKPDAGTVSYEQYF. In nucleotides, the CDR3 is TGTGCCAGCAGCAAAGGGAAGCCGGACGCCGGGACAGTATCATACGAGCAGTACTTC.

The rearrangement links TRBV4-2 to TRBJ2-3, with TRBD2 as a possible D gene (6 bases). The CDR3 consists of 15 residues. Germline loops: CDR1 LGHNA, CDR2 YNFKEQ. The ends were cut back, 3 bases at V and 5 bases at J, with 15 bases in the middle. The CDR3 here is CASSQRTSGEDTQYF. The CDR3 nucleotides are TGTGCCAGCAGCCAGAGAACCTCGGGGGAAGATACGCAGTATTTT.

The chain uses TRBV1 and TRBJ2-3; the table's TRBD2 call for D was not verified on the DNA. TRBV1 is flagged as a pseudogene. The CDR3 has 17 amino acids. The CDR3 nucleotides are TGCACCAGCAGCCACTGGTTGGTGGGACTGGAAACAGATACGCAGTATTTT. Its translation is CTSSHWLVGLETDTQYF.

This rearrangement joins TRBV27 to TRBJ2-2, with D perhaps matching TRBD1 (6 bases). Germline CDR1 is MNHEY and CDR2 is SMNVEV (reference sequence). The CDR3 totals 14 residues. With 6 bases removed from V and 6 bases from J, the gap between germline ends came to 14 bases. The CDR3 DNA reads as TGTGCCAGCAGCCAGTCAGGGGCCCCCGGGGAGCTGTTTTTT. Amino acids: CASSQSGAPGELFF.

The chain links TRBV9 to TRBJ2-5, with 7 bases matching TRBD2. CDR1 and CDR2 (germline): SGDLS, YYNGEE. V dropped 0 bases and J dropped 5; count of bases not matched to a gene: 4. This CDR3 has 14 amino acids. The CDR3 DNA follows: TGTGCCAGCAGCGTAGGGGAGGGATGGGAGACCCAGTACTTC. This sequence encodes CASSVGEGWETQYF.

This sequence joins TRBV10-3 and TRBJ1-4; weak D call: TRBD1 (6 bases). Trimming left V 10 bases short and J 3 bases short, with 12 bases between. This CDR3 contains 13 residues. The germline V gene encodes CDR1 ENHRY and CDR2 SYGVKD. The CDR3 here is CATLQGPNEKLFF. Written as DNA, the CDR3 is TGTGCCACGCTTCAGGGGCCTAATGAAAAACTGTTTTTT.

The chain couples TRBV28 to TRBJ2-3, with D possibly being TRBD1 (5 bases). Between the trimmed V and J ends, which lost 5 bases and 3 bases, there was a span of 18 bases. Germline V gene data show CDR1 as MDHEN and CDR2 as SYDVKM. This CDR3 is built from 16 residues. CDR3 amino acids: CASSLTRAGNTDTQYF. CDR3 in DNA: TGTGCCAGCAGTCTCACAAGGGCAGGGAATACAGATACGCAGTATTTT.

The rearrangement joins TRBV2 to TRBJ2-7; D may be TRBD1 (6 bases). In germline, CDR1 is SNHLY, CDR2 FYNNEI. V lost 1 base and J 9 bases, leaving 13 bases between the germline ends. This CDR3 spans 13 amino acids. The CDR3 sequence is CASSEGDRPMQYF. In DNA, the CDR3 is TGTGCCAGCAGTGAAGGCGACAGGCCAATGCAGTACTTC.

CDR3: CASSATKSDRTANEQYF. The CDR3 bases are TGTGCCAGCAGCGCCACAAAATCGGACAGAACAGCGAACGAGCAGTACTTC. The rearrangement uses TRBV7-8 and TRBJ2-7, with D perhaps matching TRBD1 (6 bases). The length of the CDR3 is 17 residues. Germline CDR1 and CDR2: SGHVS and FQNEAQ. V lost 5 bases, J lost 5 bases, and 25 bases lay in between.

V usage is TRBV19 and J usage is TRBJ2-2, with D maybe TRBD2 (5 bases). Germline V CDR1 and CDR2: LNHDA, SQIVND (reference sequence). V was shortened by 6 bases and J by 4 bases, with 9 bases between the two germline ends. This CDR3 region has 13 residues. The CDR3 spells CASRPGSTGELFF. Here the CDR3 DNA reads TGTGCCAGTAGGCCGGGATCCACCGGGGAGCTGTTTTTT. The variable domain in full, with the rest retrieved from reference TRBV19 and TRBJ2-2, is DGGITQSPKYLFRKEGQNVTLSCEQNLNHDAMYWYRQDPGQGLRLIYYSQIVNDFQKGDIAEGYSVSREKKESFPLTVTSAQKNPTAFYLCASRPGSTGELFFGEGSRLTVL.

CDR3 DNA sequence: TGTGCCAGCATCCCTACCCTGGGGGCCCAAGAGACCCAGTACTTC. Amino acids: CASIPTLGAQETQYF. This chain joins TRBV7-8 and TRBJ2-5; D is possibly TRBD1 (6 bases). V lost 7 bases to trimming and J lost 1 base, with 16 bases between them. Looked up from germline, CDR1 is SGHVS and CDR2 is FQNEAQ. CDR3 size: 15 residues.

This clone was seen a single time. The rearrangement uses TRBV10-3 and TRBJ2-7, with TRBD2 as a possible D gene (6 bases). V was shortened by 5 bases and J by 2 bases, with 16 bases between the two germline ends. The germline V gene encodes CDR1 ENHRY and CDR2 SYGVKD. The CDR3 is made up of 15 amino acids. For the CDR3, the DNA is TGTGCCATCAGTTCAGCGGGCTCTTCCCCCTACGAGCAGTACTTC. Translating it yields CAISSAGSSPYEQYF.

The chain couples TRBV6-7 to TRBJ2-3; possible D gene TRBD1, 6 bases. TRBV6-7 is noted as an ORF with a role that remains uncertain. V lost 6 bases and J 0 bases, leaving 16 bases between the germline ends. The CDR3 length is 16 residues. The CDR3 reads CASRQGIPPSTDTQYF. The CDR3 DNA reads TGTGCCAGCAGGCAGGGGATTCCGCCTAGCACAGATACGCAGTATTTT.